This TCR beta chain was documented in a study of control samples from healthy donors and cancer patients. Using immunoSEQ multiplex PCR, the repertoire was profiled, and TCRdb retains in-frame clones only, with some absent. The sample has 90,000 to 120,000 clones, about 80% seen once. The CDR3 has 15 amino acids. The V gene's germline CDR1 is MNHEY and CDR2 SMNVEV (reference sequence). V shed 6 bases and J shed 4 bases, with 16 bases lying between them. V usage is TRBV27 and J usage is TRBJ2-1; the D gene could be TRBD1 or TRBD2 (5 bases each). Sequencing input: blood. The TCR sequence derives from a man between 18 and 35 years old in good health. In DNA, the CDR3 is TGTGCCAGCAGCACGCTAGAGAGGGGTTACAATGAGCAGTTCTTC. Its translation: CASSTLERGYNEQFF.